Listed below are T cell receptor beta chains from one sample, sequenced in a study of blood T cell repertoires in COVID-19. Sequenced by immunoSEQ multiplex PCR; TCRdb stores in-frame clones only, minus some. The table lists around 450,000 clones, nearly 90% of them singletons. The source material was PBMCs or T cells enriched from blood (not recorded which). The origin of the receptors is a woman in her late teens or twenties with acute COVID-19. Both conserved end residues are part of each CDR3. D genes are given only for firm matches. Not every row has a clone size; where given, it reads once, few, many or a size class.

J,V,size,D,DNA,CDR3
TRBJ1-1,TRBV5-1,-,TRBD1,TGCGCCAGCAGCCGCACTCAGGGGGTCACTGAAGCTTTCTTT,CASSRTQGVTEAFF
TRBJ1-6,TRBV3-1/TRBV3-2,-,TRBD1,TGTGCCAGCAGAAGGACGGGGACAGGGACCTTCTCCTATAATTCACCCCTCCACTTT,CASRRTGTGTFSYNSPLHF
TRBJ2-5,TRBV18,-,TRBD1,TGTGCCAGCTCACCACGGACAGGGGGGCGTCAAGAGACCCAGTACTTC,CASSPRTGGRQETQYF
TRBJ2-7,TRBV4-3,-,-,TGCGCCAGCAGCAAAAGTCATGGGTCAGGTGCGGGGTCCTACGAGCAGTACTTC,CASSKSHGSGAGSYEQYF
TRBJ1-1,TRBV3-1/TRBV3-2,-,-,TGTGCCAGCAGCCATAGTACGGGTAACACTGAAGCTTTCTTT,CASSHSTGNTEAFF
TRBJ2-5,TRBV7-9,-,TRBD2,TGTGCCAGCAGCCCCCGACTAGCGGGGGATGTGACCCAACAGACCCAGTACTTC,CASSPRLAGDVTQQTQYF
TRBJ1-1,TRBV6-5,-,-,TGTGCCAGCAGTTACCCCTCTGCCGGGGGTTTCGCTGAAGCTTTCTTT,CASSYPSAGGFAEAFF
TRBJ1-1,TRBV29-1,-,-,TGCAGCGCCCGCCGGGGAGGGGGGACTGAAGCTTTCTTT,CSARRGGGTEAFF
TRBJ2-1,TRBV9,-,-,TGTGCCAGCAGCGTAGATGGAGCCTACAATGAGCAGTTCTTC,CASSVDGAYNEQFF
TRBJ1-6,TRBV18,-,-,TGTGCCAGCTCACCACCGGGGGCAGCTATTAAAGGGAATTCACCCCTCCACTTT,CASSPPGAAIKGNSPLHF
TRBJ2-3,TRBV15,-,-,TGTGCCACCAGCAGAGATGCCCCGGGGTCGTGGGGATCCACAGATACGCAGTATTTT,CATSRDAPGSWGSTDTQYF
TRBJ2-3,TRBV4-3,-,-,TGCGCCAGCAGCCAAGACTCCGGGACAGGGGATAGCGGGGGACTTAAGTATACGCAGTATTTT,CASSQDSGTGDSGGLKYTQYF
TRBJ1-4,TRBV5-6,-,TRBD1,TGTGCCAGCAGCCGTATCGGGACAGGGGGCATAGGGGAAAAACTGTTTTTT,CASSRIGTGGIGEKLFF
TRBJ2-1,TRBV7-8,-,-,TGTGCCAGCAGCCGTGAGTTGAGCTCCTACAATGAGCAGTTCTTC,CASSRELSSYNEQFF
TRBJ2-1,TRBV6-4,-,TRBD2,TGTGCCAGCAGTGACTGGGCGGGAGGCTCCTACAATGAGCAGTTCTTC,CASSDWAGGSYNEQFF
TRBJ2-2,TRBV18,-,-,TGTGCCAGCTCACCACTCGTTATCAGGGCAACCGGGGAGCTGTTTTTT,CASSPLVIRATGELFF
TRBJ2-2,TRBV4-3,-,-,TGCGCCAGCAGCCAAAGTTTTGCGGTTAACACCGGGGAGCTGTTTTTT,CASSQSFAVNTGELFF
TRBJ2-1,TRBV4-3,-,-,TGCGCCAGCAGCCCAAGCGGTAGCTCCTACAATGAGCAGTTCTTC,CASSPSGSSYNEQFF
TRBJ1-5,TRBV18,-,TRBD1,TGTGCCAGCTCACCTGGGACAGGTTTCCAGCCCCAGCATTTT,CASSPGTGFQPQHF
TRBJ2-1,TRBV9,few,-,TGTGCCAGCAGCGTAGACGGCAATGAGCAGTTCTTC,CASSVDGNEQFF
TRBJ2-3,TRBV4-1,-,TRBD2,TGCGCCAGCAGCCATGCGTCACTCGGGGGGGCCAAAGATACGCAGTATTTT,CASSHASLGGAKDTQYF
TRBJ2-2,TRBV4-3,-,TRBD2,TGCGCCAGCAGCCAAGATGGCCTAGCGGGAGGGCCAAGTGGTACCGGGGAGCTGTTTTTT,CASSQDGLAGGPSGTGELFF
TRBJ1-2,TRBV6-5,-,TRBD1,TGTGCCAGCAAGCAACCGACAGGGGCCGGTGGCTACACCTTC,CASKQPTGAGGYTF
TRBJ2-7,TRBV10-3,-,-,TGTGCCACCGCGCGAGACAAGGACTACGAGCAGTACTTC,CATARDKDYEQYF
TRBJ2-5,TRBV2,-,TRBD2,TGTGCCAGCAAGGCTAGCGGGGGGGCCGGTTCCCAAGAGACCCAGTACTTC,CASKASGGAGSQETQYF
TRBJ2-3,TRBV27,-,-,TGTGCCAGCAGTTACAAGAGCACAGATACGCAGTATTTT,CASSYKSTDTQYF
TRBJ2-5,TRBV5-6,-,TRBD2,TGTGCCAGCAGCTTGGCCCTAGCGGGAGATCGGGAGACCCAGTACTTC,CASSLALAGDRETQYF
TRBJ2-7,TRBV5-5,-,TRBD1,TGTGCCAGCAGCCTCTCCGACAGGGGGGCCTACGAGCAGTACTTC,CASSLSDRGAYEQYF
TRBJ2-3,TRBV15,-,-,TGTGCCACCAGAGGAGGGTGGGGGTCAGATACGCAGTATTTT,CATRGGWGSDTQYF
TRBJ2-1,TRBV7-2,-,TRBD2,TGTGCCAGCAGCCATACCTTAGCGGGAGACCCCCGAGATGAGCAGTTCTTC,CASSHTLAGDPRDEQFF
TRBJ2-3,TRBV6-1,-,-,TGTGCCAGCAGTGAAGTCCCTACCACAGATACGCAGTATTTT,CASSEVPTTDTQYF
TRBJ2-1,TRBV7-2,few,TRBD2,TGTGCCAGCAGCATACGACTAGCGGGAGAGGTTCGTGAGCAGTTCTTC,CASSIRLAGEVREQFF
TRBJ2-1,TRBV7-8,-,TRBD1,TGTGCCAGCAGCGCAAACAGGGGGACCTACAATGAGCAGTTCTTC,CASSANRGTYNEQFF
TRBJ1-6,TRBV3-1/TRBV3-2,-,TRBD1,TGTGCCAGCAGTCCGAATGGACAGGGGGCTAATTCACCCCTCCACTTT,CASSPNGQGANSPLHF
TRBJ1-2,TRBV24-1,-,-,TGTGCCACCAGTGAGGGAGGTGCGGACTATGGCTACACCTTC,CATSEGGADYGYTF
TRBJ1-5,TRBV10-3,-,-,TGTGCCATCAGGGACAACTATAGCAATCAGCCCCAGCATTTT,CAIRDNYSNQPQHF
TRBJ2-7,TRBV10-3,-,TRBD1,TGTGCCATCAGTCGGGACAGAAAAGCCTACGAGCAGTACTTC,CAISRDRKAYEQYF
TRBJ2-7,TRBV6-4,-,TRBD2,TGTGCCAGCTCCCTAGAGGCGGGAGACCCCTACGAGCAGTACTTC,CASSLEAGDPYEQYF
TRBJ2-7,TRBV20-1,-,-,TGCAGTGCTAGTACCGGGATTCGCTACGAGCAGTACTTC,CSASTGIRYEQYF
TRBJ2-1,TRBV15,-,-,TGTGCCACCAGCAGAGATGGAGCTCAGGGCTACAATGAGCAGTTCTTC,CATSRDGAQGYNEQFF
TRBJ2-3,TRBV7-2,-,-,TGTGCCAGCAGCATACCAGCGTCGGATACGCAGTATTTT,CASSIPASDTQYF